This T cell receptor beta chain was sequenced during a study of early T cells in non-severe SARS-CoV-2 infection (dated by TCRdb to the early 2020s). About the study as a whole: Because TCR sequencing relied on bulk RNA taken from unsorted whole blood, pairing of alpha and beta chains was not possible.

The study was a case-control design nested within a healthcare worker cohort in London, UK, with weekly nasopharyngeal swab PCR tests and blood sampling. Between 23 and 31 March 2020, the week of the UK lockdown, healthcare workers were enrolled and then followed up weekly for as long as 16 weeks. What the authors observed across the whole study: VDJdb matching was skewed toward anti-spike CD8 responses and likely underestimated virus-specific expansions by missing private and CD4 specificities.

Libraries were made using 5' RACE. These reads were obtained on a NextSeq 500. The TCR library protocol attached unique molecular identifiers to individual cDNA molecules to correct for sequencing error and PCR bias. TCR alpha and beta chains were both sequenced, and the abundances of alpha and beta sequences in each sample were closely correlated with each other. In the original analysis: V gene, J gene and CDR3 annotation of TCR sequences was performed with Decombinator V4. Expanded TCRs were defined as changing significantly between any two time points under a Poisson model with p below 0.0001. TCR abundances were normalised to the total number of TCRs sequenced per sample and expressed as counts per million. MAIT TCRs were defined by TRAV1-2 paired with TRAJ12, TRAJ20 or TRAJ33, and iNKT TCRs by TRAV10 paired with TRAJ18. VDJdb, accessed on 1 November 2021, was searched for TCRs annotated for CMV, EBV and SARS-CoV-2, and TCRs annotated for more than one antigen were excluded. TCRdb reran the public reads through fastp at Q25 and MiXCR, keeping productive beta chains. Identical CDR3 protein sequences are pooled into one entry, listed with their most common genes and DNA. TCRdb's processing, not the study's, gives the V and J calls here. The sample yields 75,000 to 90,000 distinct CDR3 sequences; roughly 6% were counted once. Roughly 7.8% of the sample lies in the top ten.

This clonotype has a handful of counts. It has no known antigen specificity. No much larger clone exists at a distance of one base, and base qualities are not known. CDR1 SEHNR and CDR2 FQNEAQ were looked up in the germline V gene (reference sequence). Including the terminal cysteine and phenylalanine, the CDR3 comprises 14 residues. CDR3 DNA only is kept here, 42 bases in frame from base 1. The trim is 6 bases for V and 0 bases for J, with a gap of 10 bases between the germline ends. Material: whole blood. The rearranged chain carries TRBV7-9 and TRBJ2-3; TRBD2 is possibly the D segment (5 matching bases). The receptor's source is an adult who was a healthcare worker with PCR-confirmed SARS-CoV-2 infection or an uninfected control (not recorded which). This receptor has the CDR3 CASRPGSSTDTQYF. The DNA sequence is TGTGCCAGCAGACCGGGATCAAGCACAGATACGCAGTATTTT.